This is a list of T cell receptor beta chains from one sample in a study of blood T cell repertoires in COVID-19. The repertoire was sequenced with immunoSEQ multiplex PCR; TCRdb's copy has only in-frame clones and lacks some. This table holds roughly 270,000 clones, approximately 81% found once. Sequenced sample: PBMCs or T cells enriched from blood (not recorded which). These TCRs come from a woman between 45 and 65 years old who had recovered from COVID-19. The conserved cysteine and the conserved F or W are not part of the CDR3 here.

>TRBV30
AWGRGQGYTGELF
>TRBV9
ASSVGGVNTEAF
>TRBV21-1
ASSIGLDTGELF
>TRBV5-4
ASSAILDRNTEAF
>TRBV4-2
ASSQEASGGASTQY
>TRBV12-3/TRBV12-4
ASRPSGTDTQY
>TRBV2
ASSVHRLIEETQY
>TRBV20-1
SASSSETFYEQY
>TRBV10-1
ATLGACYEQY
>TRBV7-6
ASSSHVGGEYGNEQF
>TRBV28
ASSTGFSNQPQH
>TRBV7-3
ASSLNAGPYEQY
>TRBV7-9
ASSSAGGAEKLF
>TRBV7-9
ASSPKGTVVYEQY
>TRBV18
ASSPVGLAGDEQY
>TRBV11-3
ASSFFPSTEAF
>TRBV12-3/TRBV12-4
ASSRDSDEQF
>TRBV5-1
ASSSTNVLT
>TRBV14
ASSQGGDEKLF
>TRBV9
ASSQGDNEQF
>TRBV10-3
AISERTAANQPQH
>TRBV30
AWSAYTEAF
>TRBV5-1
ASSLDRVPNSPLH
>TRBV5-1
ASSLGTGGGTEAF
>TRBV4-3
ASSQDLEREILNTGELF
>TRBV19
ASSEGVFTEAF
>TRBV19
ASTTLGTGDGYT
>TRBV4-2
ASRRGGTGDEKLF
>TRBV29-1
SVATGDHQPQH
>TRBV10-2
ASSEWTSGRSTGELF
>TRBV30
AWSVQGSGQPQH
>TRBV9
ASSKMDRGPQH
>TRBV24-1
ATSAQGPYVDTQY
>TRBV6-5
ASRGTTGAGNTIY
>TRBV4-1
ASSQDSPESGFGF
>TRBV19
ASSKSTLIRSGNTIY
>TRBV6-5
ASSQQGSNSPLH
>TRBV10-3
AISPGGSYSYEQY
>TRBV7-9
ASSPPPDGNTIY
>TRBV18
ASSRGHQETRGFPLH
>TRBV9
ASSVASNGGTEAF
>TRBV25-1
ASSDARQNYGYT
>TRBV30
AWSVLGSYNSNQPQH
>TRBV5-1
ASSFGTAAATNEKLF
>TRBV11-2
ASVGQGGEQY
>TRBV7-9
ASSLANPLAYGYT
>TRBV7-9
ASSPRTRETGELF
>TRBV7-2
ASLTGTENTIY
>TRBV9
ASSVGVGGWYNEQF
>TRBV14
ASSRRVRGRSYGYT